The 10 T cell receptor beta chains reported below all come from one sample, sequenced in a study of T cells in localized non-small cell lung cancer. TCRdb's copy holds only in-frame clones and misses some; the assay was immunoSEQ multiplex PCR. The repertoire holds tens of thousands of clones, with approximately 91% as singletons. Sequenced here: peripheral blood, sampled before any cancer treatment. These receptors came from a female donor at least 60 years old with stage I squamous cell lung carcinoma.

This chain links TRBV7-2 with TRBJ1-3, with D possibly being TRBD1 (6 bases). This CDR3 region has 13 residues. Germline CDR1 reads SGHTA; CDR2 reads FQGNSA. Deletions cut 6 bases from V and 2 bases from J, with 8 bases between. The CDR3 here is CASRPGAGNTIYF. The CDR3 nucleotides read TGTGCCAGCAGACCAGGGGCTGGAAACACCATATATTTT.

The chain couples TRBV6-1 to TRBJ2-2; TRBD1 matches 8 bases. CDR1 MNHNS and CDR2 SASEGT come from the germline V gene. The V segment lost 6 bases and the J segment 2 bases; nucleotides outside the gene matches: 5. The CDR3 consists of 15 residues. Here the CDR3 reads CASRIGTGNTGELFF. The CDR3 coding sequence is TGTGCCAGCAGAATCGGGACAGGAAACACCGGGGAGCTGTTTTTT.

V gene TRBV30 combines with J gene TRBJ1-2, with D tentatively TRBD1 (6 bases). V shed 3 bases and J shed 6 bases, with 14 bases lying between them. The CDR3 spans 13 residues. Per the germline V gene, CDR1 is GTSNPN and CDR2 is SVGIG (reference sequence). The DNA for the CDR3 is TGTGCCTGGAGGGTCCCAGGGGCAAATGGCTACACCTTC. Protein sequence: CAWRVPGANGYTF.

This rearrangement joins TRBV19 to TRBJ1-2; 7 bases line up with TRBD1. The CDR3 runs to 15 residues. The J segment lost 5 bases and the V segment lost 0 bases, leaving 6 bases of the junction unmatched. CDR1 LNHDA and CDR2 SQIVND come from the germline V gene (reference sequence). This chain's CDR3 is CASSIDHRGQYGYTF. The CDR3 DNA follows: TGTGCCAGTAGTATAGATCACAGGGGCCAGTATGGCTACACCTTC.

This rearrangement joins TRBV7-2 to TRBJ2-7; 10 nucleotides line up with TRBD2. Germline V gene data show CDR1 as SGHTA and CDR2 as FQGNSA. The CDR3 spans 15 residues. V shed 6 bases and J 2 bases; nucleotides not matched to a gene: 7. The CDR3 sequence is CASRQRTSGTYEQYF. Written as DNA, the CDR3 is TGTGCCAGCAGGCAAAGGACTAGCGGCACCTACGAGCAGTACTTC.

The chain recombines TRBV7-6 with TRBJ2-1; TRBD1 matches at 7 bases. The CDR3 is made up of 15 amino acids. The trim removed 1 base at V and 4 bases at J, leaving 4 bases unmatched. The germline gives CDR1 SGHVS, CDR2 FNYEAQ. DNA for the CDR3: TGTGCCAGCAGCTTAGTGGGACAGCCTTACAATGAGCAGTTCTTC. This sequence encodes CASSLVGQPYNEQFF.

The chain has TRBV14 and TRBJ2-7, with 9 bases aligning to TRBD2. V trimming: 5 bases; J trimming: 1 base; junction bases outside the gene matches: 6. CDR1 is SGHDN and CDR2 is FVKESK in the germline V gene. The CDR3 spans 15 residues. The CDR3 loop reads CASSSRLAVSYEQYF. The CDR3 DNA reads as TGTGCCAGCAGCTCCCGACTAGCGGTGTCCTACGAGCAGTACTTC.

This clone was detected once. In DNA, the CDR3 is TGTGCCAGCAGCCTTACCACAGGGGGAGATGGCTACACCTTC. This codes for CASSLTTGGDGYTF. The chain recombines TRBV7-3 with TRBJ1-2, with 8 bases lining up with TRBD1. CDR1 is SGHTA and CDR2 is FQGTGA in the germline V gene. The CDR3 contains 14 residues. V was pared by 5 bases and J by 6 bases, with 8 bases of the junction left unmatched.

The CDR3 coding sequence is TGTGCCAGCAGCCTCTTAGGGCTAGCGGGAGTCAATGAGCAGTTCTTC. The encoded protein is CASSLLGLAGVNEQFF. The V and J genes are TRBV7-9 and TRBJ2-1; the match to TRBD2 covers 10 bases. Germline V CDR1 and CDR2: SEHNR, FQNEAQ (reference sequence). CDR3 length: 16 residues. V was pared by 5 bases and J by 6 bases, with 10 bases of the junction left unmatched. The full variable domain, rest sourced from reference TRBV7-9 and TRBJ2-1, is DTGVSQNPRHKITKRGQNVTFRCDPISEHNRLYWYRQTLGQGPEFLTYFQNEAQLEKSRLLSDRFSAERPKGSFSTLEIQRTEQGDSAMYLCASSLLGLAGVNEQFFGPGTRLTVL.

The chain uses TRBV6-4 and TRBJ1-3; D is unresolved. The CDR3 runs to 18 residues. The V end was cut by 0 bases, the J end by 0 bases, with 15 bases between. Germline-derived CDR1 and CDR2 are MRHNA and SNTAGT. DNA for the CDR3: TGTGCCAGCAGTGACTCCGCAGCTTCGGGTAACTCTGGAAACACCATATATTTT. Translation: CASSDSAASGNSGNTIYF.